A single sample gave rise to the 29 T cell receptor beta chains below, sequenced in a study of T cell responses to AZD1222 COVID-19 vaccine. Measured with immunoSEQ multiplex PCR; TCRdb has only the in-frame clones, and not every one. The table has about 150,000 clones, around 86% seen once; the top ten hold roughly 9.7%. The sequencing here drew on peripheral blood, taken 28 days after the second AZD1222 dose. The receptors were sampled from an adult who received the AZD1222 COVID-19 vaccine.

In this sample, this clone turned up once. The J gene is TRBJ1-1, the V gene TRBV11-1; possibly TRBD1 for D (5 bases). The CDR3 totals 14 residues. V was cut by 4 bases and J by 5 bases, with 14 bases left in between. In germline, CDR1 is SGHAT, CDR2 FQDESV (reference sequence). CDR3 DNA: TGTGCCAGCAGCTCGACAGCCTCATTGACTGAAGCTTTCTTT. This codes for CASSSTASLTEAFF.

This clone has a single count. The chain couples TRBV5-6 to TRBJ2-5, with D possibly TRBD1 on 6 matching bases. V gave up 0 bases and J gave up 5 bases, with 14 bases separating them. The CDR3 covers 15 residues. CDR1 and CDR2 from the germline V gene are SGHDT and YYEEEE. CDR3 nucleotide sequence: TGTGCCAGCAGCTTGGAACAGGGACGTCGGGAGACCCAGTACTTC. Residues: CASSLEQGRRETQYF. Variable domain in full (rest from reference TRBV5-6 and TRBJ2-5): DAGVTQSPTHLIKTRGQQVTLRCSPKSGHDTVSWYQQALGQGPQFIFQYYEEEERQRGNFPDRFSGHQFPNYSSELNVNALLLGDSALYLCASSLEQGRRETQYFGPGTRLLVL.

This chain uses TRBV19 with TRBJ1-1; 9 nucleotides line up with TRBD1. The CDR3 sequence is 15 residues long. Germline lookup yields CDR1 LNHDA and CDR2 SQIVND (reference sequence). V gave up 5 bases and J gave up 5 bases; unmatched junction bases: 9. The CDR3 here is CASSAAMTGGTEAFF. CDR3 coding DNA: TGTGCCAGTAGTGCGGCTATGACAGGGGGAACTGAAGCTTTCTTT.

The chain has TRBV2 and TRBJ2-1, with 9 bases aligning to TRBD2. The trim removed 0 bases at V and 5 bases at J, leaving 8 bases unmatched. Germline V lookup: CDR1 SNHLY, CDR2 FYNNEI. This CDR3 comprises 17 residues. This CDR3 is CASSEAGSGRGDNEQFF. The CDR3 DNA sequence: TGTGCCAGCAGTGAAGCCGGTAGCGGGAGAGGGGACAATGAGCAGTTCTTC.

The chain has TRBV30 and TRBJ2-3; a weak D match, TRBD2 (5 bases). The ends were cut back, 2 bases at V and 9 bases at J, with 15 bases in the middle. This CDR3 is 13 amino acids long. Germline CDR1 and CDR2: GTSNPN and SVGIG (reference sequence). DNA for the CDR3: TGTGCCTGGAGTACTCCGGGGAGTACCACGCAGTATTTT. Residues: CAWSTPGSTTQYF.

This sequence joins TRBV10-3 and TRBJ2-7; D could derive from TRBD1 or TRBD2 (6 bases each). The germline V gene encodes CDR1 ENHRY and CDR2 SYGVKD. The CDR3 spans 12 residues. V shed 10 bases and J shed 5 bases, with 15 bases lying between them. The CDR3 DNA reads as TGTGCCACCTCCTGGGGGGCCCACGAGCAGTACTTC. It specifies CATSWGAHEQYF.

The chain combines TRBV3-1 (or the pseudogene TRBV3-2) with TRBJ2-3, with D possibly matching TRBD2 (5 bases). V lost 10 bases to trimming and J lost 5 bases, with 19 bases between them. There are 14 residues in the CDR3. In germline, CDR1 is LGHDT, CDR2 YNNKEL (reference sequence). The DNA for the CDR3 is TGTGCCACCGAGTCACGATCCGCGGGAGATACGCAGTATTTT. Its protein product is CATESRSAGDTQYF.

J is TRBJ2-5 and V is TRBV7-2, with TRBD1 matching 9 bases. V dropped 2 bases and J dropped 1; count of bases not matched to a gene: 5. The CDR3 runs to 16 residues. Germline V CDR1 and CDR2: SGHTA, FQGNSA. The CDR3 nucleotides are TGTGCCAGCAGCTTACGACAGGGGGGATTCCAAGAGACCCAGTACTTC. Residues: CASSLRQGGFQETQYF.

The chain employs TRBV24-1 and TRBJ1-2; TRBD1 is a possible D gene (6 bases). Per the germline V gene, CDR1 is KGHDR and CDR2 is SFDVKD. V dropped 9 bases and J dropped 10 bases, with 26 bases sitting between them. This CDR3 spans 15 amino acids. CDR3 nucleotides: TGTGCCACCCCCCGGACGACAGGATTAAAGACGTTCTACACCTTC. This translates into CATPRTTGLKTFYTF.

The genes are TRBV30 and TRBJ2-1, with D hard to call. This CDR3 spans 12 amino acids. Trimming took 2 bases from V and 9 from J, leaving 11 bases between them. In germline, CDR1 is GTSNPN, CDR2 SVGIG (reference sequence). CDR3 in amino acids: CAWSYLTLEQFF. In DNA form, the CDR3 reads TGTGCCTGGAGTTACCTTACGCTTGAGCAGTTCTTC.

The V and J genes are TRBV7-9 and TRBJ1-5; D not certain. This CDR3 comprises 14 residues. Germline CDR1 and CDR2: SEHNR and FQNEAQ (reference sequence). V gave up 6 bases and J gave up 1 base, with 10 bases separating them. CDR3 sequence reads: CASSPHTSNQPQHF. The CDR3 region has the DNA TGTGCCAGCAGTCCCCACACCAGCAATCAGCCCCAGCATTTT.

Only a few counts were recorded for this clone. The chain employs TRBV25-1 and TRBJ1-2; TRBD1 matches 9 bases. After removal of 1 base from V and 7 bases from J, the junction contained 7 bases not matched to a gene. The CDR3 runs 15 residues. Germline-derived CDR1 and CDR2 are MGHDK and SYGVNS. The CDR3 spells CASSEWDRVRGGYTF. CDR3 DNA: TGTGCCAGCAGTGAATGGGACAGGGTTCGTGGTGGCTACACCTTC.

The CDR3 sequence is CASSQRPSPGLATETQYF. The CDR3 DNA reads as TGTGCCAGCAGCCAAAGACCAAGCCCGGGACTAGCGACGGAGACCCAGTACTTC. The chain employs TRBV7-9 and TRBJ2-5, with 10 bases aligning to TRBD2. Germline assignment: CDR1 SEHNR and CDR2 FQNEAQ (reference sequence). Trimming removed 5 bases from V and 5 bases from J; junction bases left unmatched: 17. The CDR3 consists of 18 residues.

The rearrangement links TRBV29-1 to TRBJ2-7; 10 bases fit TRBD2. Trimming took 6 bases from V and 2 from J; bases not matched to a gene: 16. This CDR3 is built from 17 residues. The germline CDR1 and CDR2 sequences are SQVTM and ANQGSEA. The CDR3 nucleotides read TGCAGCGTCGCGCCGGGACGGACTACTAGCGGGGCCTACGAGCAGTACTTC. Residues: CSVAPGRTTSGAYEQYF.

This chain links TRBV5-1 with TRBJ2-2, with 9 bases fitting TRBD1. From germline, CDR1 is SGHRS and CDR2 YFSETQ. The CDR3 runs 15 residues. Germline trimming cut 5 bases from V and 5 bases from J; bases unmatched to any gene: 7. The CDR3 region has the DNA TGCGCCAGCAGTCAGGACAGGGGAAGAACCGGGGAGCTGTTTTTT. Its translation is CASSQDRGRTGELFF.

The chain employs TRBV28 and TRBJ2-3; D not certain. The CDR3 is made up of 14 amino acids. Per the germline V gene, CDR1 is MDHEN and CDR2 is SYDVKM. V was clipped by 5 bases and J by 1 base, with 10 bases between them. The CDR3 sequence is CASSPPGRTDTQYF. The CDR3 region has the DNA TGTGCCAGCAGTCCCCCAGGCCGCACAGATACGCAGTATTTT.

The chain links TRBV11-2 to TRBJ1-3, with D hard to call. Trimming shortened V by 5 bases and J by 3 bases, and 5 bases separated the two germline ends. CDR3 size: 12 residues. Germline assignment: CDR1 SGHAT and CDR2 FQNNGV. DNA for the CDR3: TGTGCCAGCAGCCTAATTGGAAACACCATATATTTT. Translation: CASSLIGNTIYF.

V usage is TRBV7-9 and J usage is TRBJ2-7; D perhaps matches TRBD2 (6 bases). Germline assignment: CDR1 SEHNR and CDR2 FQNEAQ (reference sequence). The V end was cut by 1 base, the J end by 1 base, with 11 bases between. The CDR3 contains 15 residues. DNA of the CDR3: TGTGCCAGCAGCTTAGGGAGGGAATGGTCCTACGAGCAGTACTTC. This translates into CASSLGREWSYEQYF.

This chain connects TRBV7-2 to TRBJ2-1; D is unresolved. Germline V gene lookup returns CDR1 SGHTA and CDR2 FQGNSA. The CDR3 loop spans 16 amino acids. Trimming pared 1 base from V and 9 bases from J, leaving 19 bases between. The chain's CDR3 is CASSLGSLAVRGEQFF. CDR3 nucleotide sequence: TGTGCCAGCAGCTTAGGTTCTCTTGCGGTCCGCGGTGAGCAGTTCTTC.

The chain recombines TRBV7-9 with TRBJ2-3; unclear D gene. Germline V CDR1 and CDR2: SEHNR, FQNEAQ (reference sequence). V lost 5 bases to trimming and J lost 5 bases, with 8 bases between them. The CDR3 consists of 12 residues. The CDR3 region has the DNA TGTGCCAGCAGCCCCTACCGAGATACGCAGTATTTT. Its protein product is CASSPYRDTQYF.

The chain carries TRBV7-2 and TRBJ2-6; 9 bases align to TRBD1. The CDR3 totals 15 residues. Trimming took 4 bases from V and 2 from J; bases not matched to a gene: 0. Germline loops: CDR1 SGHTA, CDR2 FQGNSA. The CDR3 DNA sequence: TGTGCCAGCAGCTACAGGGGGCCTGGGGCCAACGTCCTGACTTTC. Its translation is CASSYRGPGANVLTF.

The chain couples TRBV29-1 to TRBJ2-1; 13 positions agree with TRBD2. With V trimmed by 3 bases and J by 3 bases, 5 bases remained unmatched. The CDR3 is 16 amino acids. Germline assignment: CDR1 SQVTM and CDR2 ANQGSEA. The DNA for the CDR3 is TGCAGCGTTGAGGGGACTAGCGGGAAGGGCTACAATGAGCAGTTCTTC. Protein: CSVEGTSGKGYNEQFF.

The genes are TRBV4-2 and TRBJ1-3; weak D call: TRBD1 (5 bases). CDR1 is LGHNA and CDR2 is YNFKEQ in the germline V gene. The V and J ends lost 0 bases and 2 bases respectively, with 8 bases between them. The length of the CDR3 is 15 residues. The CDR3: CASSQEGAAGNTIYF. The CDR3 nucleotides are TGTGCCAGCAGCCAAGAAGGGGCGGCTGGAAACACCATATATTTT.

V and J are TRBV30 and TRBJ2-1, with TRBD2 matching over 12 bases. Germline CDR1 GTSNPN, CDR2 SVGIG (reference sequence). V lost 6 bases, J lost 7 bases, and 7 bases stayed unmatched. This CDR3 comprises 14 residues. The CDR3, as DNA: TGTGCCTGCCCGACTAGCGGGAGTCTAAATGAGCAGTTCTTC. Residues: CACPTSGSLNEQFF.

V and J are TRBV7-2 and TRBJ1-1, with a tentative D call TRBD1 (6 bases). Germline CDR1 SGHTA, CDR2 FQGNSA. This CDR3 has 13 residues. With 5 bases removed from V and 3 bases from J, the gap between germline ends came to 10 bases. For the CDR3, the DNA is TGTGCCAGCAGCCGGGGGCCCTACACTGAAGCTTTCTTT. It is translated as CASSRGPYTEAFF. The full variable domain, its missing parts supplied by reference TRBV7-2 and TRBJ1-1, is GAGVSQSPSNKVTEKGKDVELRCDPISGHTALYWYRQSLGQGLEFLIYFQGNSAPDKSGLPSDRFSAERTGGSVSTLTIQRTQQEDSAVYLCASSRGPYTEAFFGQGTRLTVV.

V is TRBV28 and J is TRBJ1-1; maybe TRBD1 (5 bases). Germline V gene data show CDR1 as MDHEN and CDR2 as SYDVKM. V was shortened by 8 bases and J by 4 bases, with 17 bases between the two germline ends. There are 14 residues in the CDR3. DNA for the CDR3: TGTGCCAGCGTCAACCCGGGACGCCGCACTGAAGCTTTCTTT. Amino acid sequence: CASVNPGRRTEAFF.

The genes are TRBV6-2 or TRBV6-3 and TRBJ2-5, with D unresolved. CDR1 and CDR2 (germline): MNHEY, SVGEGT. The CDR3 totals 14 residues. Trimming shortened V by 5 bases and J by 9 bases, and 19 bases separated the two germline ends. CDR3 bases: TGTGCCAGCAGTACCCCTACCCCAAGCTGGGCCCAGTACTTC. Protein: CASSTPTPSWAQYF.

This chain links TRBV20-1 with TRBJ1-2; 12 bases align to TRBD1. The CDR3 consists of 20 residues. The germline V gene encodes CDR1 DFQATT and CDR2 SNEGSKA (reference sequence). With 3 bases clipped from V and 6 bases from J, the junction kept 23 bases outside the gene matches. For the CDR3, the DNA is TGCAGTGCTAGTCTAAAAAATGATCCCGGGACAGGGGGCGCTAAGGATGGCTACACCTTC. The encoded protein is CSASLKNDPGTGGAKDGYTF.

The rearrangement links TRBV15 to TRBJ1-4; D unclear. V dropped 0 bases and J dropped 13 bases, with 9 bases sitting between them. The CDR3 covers 12 residues. CDR1 is LNHNV and CDR2 is YYDKDF in the germline V gene (reference sequence). The CDR3 sequence is CATSRDLSGLFF. Written as DNA, the CDR3 is TGTGCCACCAGCAGAGATCTCAGTGGACTGTTTTTT.